The 10 T cell receptor beta chains in this list originate from one sample, sequenced in a study of T cell responses to AZD1222 COVID-19 vaccine. TCRdb's table, derived via immunoSEQ multiplex PCR, lists solely in-frame clones and lacks some. The sample carries about 150,000 clones, approximately 89% recorded once. Material: peripheral blood, obtained 28 days after the second AZD1222 dose. The receptors derive from an adult who received the AZD1222 COVID-19 vaccine.

This chain links TRBV7-9 with TRBJ2-1; D gene unclear. V dropped 5 bases and J dropped 8 bases, with 19 bases sitting between them. Looked up from germline, CDR1 is SEHNR and CDR2 is FQNEAQ (reference sequence). The length of the CDR3 is 15 residues. CDR3 DNA: TGTGCCAGCAGCCCCACGATCGGGCCTTTTTATGAGCAGTTCTTC. Translating gives CASSPTIGPFYEQFF.

The chain is built from TRBV11-1 and TRBJ1-1; D gene ambiguous. Germline values: CDR1 SGHAT, CDR2 FQDESV (reference sequence). The CDR3 runs 13 residues. V was shortened by 5 bases and J by 7 bases, with 14 bases between the two germline ends. The chain's CDR3 is CASSGPVRGEAFF. CDR3 in DNA: TGTGCCAGCAGCGGACCCGTGAGAGGTGAAGCTTTCTTT.

The chain uses TRBV7-9 and TRBJ2-5; D ambiguous. CDR3 size: 14 residues. Germline V gives CDR1 SEHNR, CDR2 FQNEAQ (reference sequence). V was clipped by 5 bases and J by 4 bases, with 14 bases between them. The CDR3 is CASSPPQFRETQYF. The CDR3 region has the DNA TGTGCCAGCAGCCCCCCGCAGTTTCGAGAGACCCAGTACTTC.

This chain uses TRBV19 with TRBJ2-1, with TRBD2 matching 7 bases. The CDR3 runs to 17 residues. V lost 4 bases to trimming and J lost 3 bases; unmatched junction nucleotides: 12. CDR1 and CDR2 (germline): LNHDA, SQIVND (reference sequence). CDR3 DNA: TGTGCCAGTAGTAGGGGCTTGTTGCCTAGCGGCTACAATGAGCAGTTCTTC. Protein: CASSRGLLPSGYNEQFF.

V gene TRBV12-5 combines with J gene TRBJ1-2; 9 bases line up with TRBD1. V shed 2 bases, J shed 5 bases, and the junction held 6 bases outside the gene matches. In germline, CDR1 is LGHNT, CDR2 FRNRAP. The CDR3 has 15 residues. Here the CDR3 DNA reads TGTGCTAGTGGTTTGTCTGCGGGACAGGGTTATGGCTACACCTTC. This sequence encodes CASGLSAGQGYGYTF.

The chain recombines TRBV19 with TRBJ1-2, with D unclear. The CDR3 has 14 amino acids. CDR1 and CDR2 from the germline V gene are LNHDA and SQIVND (reference sequence). V was clipped by 8 bases and J by 3 bases, with 16 bases between them. CDR3 nucleotides: TGTGCCAGTGGAAGCCCTAGGATGGACTATGGCTACACCTTC. Its translation is CASGSPRMDYGYTF.

For the CDR3, the DNA is TGTGCCAGCAGCTTAGAATCGGGGACACCCCTCCACTTT. Translating it yields CASSLESGTPLHF. The J gene is TRBJ1-6, the V gene TRBV7-9; unclear D gene. CDR3 length equals 13 residues. The ends were cut back, 1 base at V and 11 bases at J, with 9 bases in the middle. Germline values: CDR1 SEHNR, CDR2 FQNEAQ (reference sequence).

The chain is built from TRBV21-1 and TRBJ1-1. TRBV21-1 has pseudogene status. This CDR3 region has 13 residues. For the CDR3, the DNA is TGTGCCAGCAGCGTTCTGGGGAACACTGAAGCTTTCTTT. Protein product: CASSVLGNTEAFF.

V usage is TRBV5-1 and J usage is TRBJ2-1; D is unresolved. Trimming left V 2 bases short and J 12 bases short, with 12 bases between. Germline V CDR1 and CDR2: SGHRS, YFSETQ. The CDR3 totals 12 residues. The CDR3 spells CASSFDDNRQFF. The CDR3 nucleotides are TGCGCCAGCAGCTTTGACGACAACAGGCAGTTCTTC.

The chain recombines TRBV6-6 with TRBJ2-7, with a possible D match to TRBD2 (5 bases). CDR3 length: 13 residues. V lost 6 bases and J 3 bases, leaving 12 bases between the germline ends. The germline gives CDR1 MNHNY, CDR2 SVGAGI (reference sequence). The CDR3 reads CASRDGLVYEQYF. The DNA for the CDR3 is TGTGCCAGCAGGGATGGACTCGTCTACGAGCAGTACTTC.